Described below is a single T cell receptor (beta chain) sequence and its context. This specimen comes from a study of blood T cell repertoires in COVID-19. For the study at large: The study drew acute and convalescent COVID-19 samples from the United States, Italy and Spain. T cells, B-cell-depleted T cells, or PBMCs supplied cDNA or gDNA.

J was trimmed by 6 bases and V by 3 bases; bases with no gene match: 3. Germline CDR1 and CDR2: KGHSH and LQKENI. This CDR3 is 13 amino acids long. Authors' processing steps: Amplified reference gene primers provided the basis for estimating nucleated cell counts. Measured with immunoSEQ multiplex PCR; TCRdb has only the in-frame clones, and not every one. V and J calls plus clone size are reproduced from that table; the DNA served to infer D and trimming. The data hold roughly 300,000 clones, with 85% observed a single time. The V and J genes are TRBV18 and TRBJ1-1; 8 bases are shared with TRBD1. This TCR was recovered from a human donor in a cohort sampled during active COVID-19. The source material was peripheral blood. Written as DNA, the CDR3 is TGTGCCAGCTCACCTGGGACAGGAGCTGAAGCTTTCTTT. This codes for CASSPGTGAEAFF.